The 26 T cell receptor beta chains reported below all come from one sample, sequenced in a study of T cell repertoires in cytomegalovirus infection. One entry per CDR3 protein, called by TCRdb with MiXCR from the reads. The table records 200,000 to 300,000 distinct CDR3 sequences, around 12% of them present only once. Sequenced: PBMCs. The receptors stem from a human donor in good health (CMV status not recorded). Some clones in this sample may be carry-over from other donors' samples.

This clonotype has a count of ten or more. The rearrangement joins TRBV12-3 or TRBV12-4 to TRBJ1-5; weak D call: TRBD1 (6 bases). Trimming pared 6 bases from V and 1 base from J, leaving 7 bases between. This CDR3 has 13 amino acids. In nucleotides, the CDR3 is TGTGCCAGCAGAACAGGGAGCAATCAGCCCCAGCATTTT. This sequence encodes CASRTGSNQPQHF.

This clonotype was found a few times. The V and J genes are TRBV5-1 and TRBJ2-3; 13 bases agree with TRBD2. Germline-derived CDR1 and CDR2 are SGHRS and YFSETQ. The trim removed 2 bases at V and 6 bases at J, leaving 12 bases unmatched. This CDR3 region has 18 residues. The chain's CDR3 is CASSFGITSGGAEDTQYF. CDR3 nucleotide sequence: TGCGCCAGCAGCTTTGGGATAACTAGCGGGGGGGCAGAGGATACGCAGTATTTT.

The V and J genes are TRBV12-5 and TRBJ1-2, with 11 nucleotides matching TRBD1. Germline-derived CDR1 and CDR2 are LGHNT and FRNRAP. V trimming: 7 bases; J trimming: 6 bases; junction bases outside the gene matches: 7. The CDR3 extends over 14 amino acids. For the CDR3, the DNA is TGTGCTAGTGCCCTCGGACAGGGGGCCGATGGCTACACCTTC. Translating it yields CASALGQGADGYTF.

This clonotype has a count of ten or more. The chain links TRBV6-5 to TRBJ1-5, with 7 positions matching TRBD1. This CDR3 spans 13 amino acids. The germline V gene has CDR1 MNHEY and CDR2 SVGAGI. V lost 10 bases and J lost 4; bases outside the gene matches: 7. The CDR3 region has the DNA TGTGCCACCTCGGACAGGATAAATCAGCCCCAGCATTTT. Protein sequence: CATSDRINQPQHF.

The rearrangement links TRBV5-6 to TRBJ2-1; 10 positions agree with TRBD1. V shed 4 bases and J 15 bases; nucleotides not matched to a gene: 7. Germline V gene sequence: CDR1 SGHDT, CDR2 YYEEEE. The CDR3 is 12 residues long. CDR3 DNA: TGTGCCAGCAGCGCGGGGGACAGGGGCTGGTTCTTC. This encodes CASSAGDRGWFF.

This clonotype was counted at least ten times. The J gene is TRBJ2-2, the V gene TRBV10-2, with D perhaps given as TRBD1 or TRBD2 (5 bases each). In germline, CDR1 is WSHSY, CDR2 SAAADI. Trimming took 3 bases from V and 0 from J, leaving 11 bases between them. The CDR3 is made up of 16 amino acids. This CDR3 is CASSDPGPANTGELFF. DNA for the CDR3: TGCGCCAGCAGTGACCCGGGGCCGGCGAACACCGGGGAGCTGTTTTTT.

In its sample, this clonotype was seen many times. The chain is built from TRBV7-2 and TRBJ2-7; 7 positions match TRBD1. Germline values: CDR1 SGHTA, CDR2 FQGNSA. This CDR3 is built from 15 residues. With V trimmed by 1 base and J by 9 bases, 12 bases remained unmatched. DNA for the CDR3: TGTGCCAGCAGCTTAGAGGGGAGACAGGGAAGGGGGCAGTACTTC. It is translated as CASSLEGRQGRGQYF.

This clonotype has a count of ten or more. The chain is built from TRBV7-2 and TRBJ1-6; 8 bases match TRBD1. V shed 4 bases, J shed 8 bases, and the junction held 7 bases outside the gene matches. The germline CDR1 and CDR2 sequences are SGHTA and FQGNSA. The CDR3 has 15 residues. Here the CDR3 DNA reads TGTGCCAGCAGCTCCTCCAGGGGGCGGTATTCACCCCTCCACTTT. It yields the protein CASSSSRGRYSPLHF.

This clonotype appeared many times. The V and J genes are TRBV6-6 and TRBJ2-5, with TRBD2 as a possible D gene (5 bases). Germline CDR1 MNHNY, CDR2 SVGAGI (reference sequence). This CDR3 has 14 residues. The V gene lost 2 bases and the J gene lost 5 bases, with 12 bases spanning the gap. Here the CDR3 reads CASSYPPGGETQYF. Here the CDR3 DNA reads TGTGCCAGCAGTTACCCCCCAGGCGGGGAGACCCAGTACTTC.

This clonotype occurred many times. The chain employs TRBV12-3 or TRBV12-4 and TRBJ2-7, with D possibly matching TRBD1 (7 bases). CDR3 length: 17 amino acids. Trimming took 7 bases from V and 6 from J, leaving 28 bases between them. As DNA, the CDR3 is TGTGCCAGCATTCGGAGGGGGCAGATGCTCCCCACTACCGAGCAGTACTTC. It encodes CASIRRGQMLPTTEQYF.

In its sample, this clonotype was seen many times. J is TRBJ1-2 and V is TRBV28, with 9 nucleotides matching TRBD1. Trimming took 1 base from V and 4 from J; bases not matched to a gene: 1. The V gene's germline CDR1 is MDHEN and CDR2 SYDVKM. This CDR3 region has 14 residues. The CDR3 loop is CASSLSGQGYGYTF. The CDR3 DNA follows: TGTGCCAGCAGTTTATCGGGACAGGGCTATGGCTACACCTTC.

The V call is TRBV29-1, the J call TRBJ1-1; perhaps TRBD1 as D (6 bases). CDR1 is SQVTM and CDR2 is ANQGSEA in the germline V gene. The V gene lost 8 bases and the J gene lost 3 bases, with 16 bases spanning the gap. The CDR3 is made up of 13 amino acids. The CDR3 sequence: CSLRAGGDTEAFF. The CDR3 DNA reads TGCAGCCTTAGAGCGGGGGGCGACACTGAAGCTTTCTTT.

This clonotype was observed at least ten times. The chain links TRBV28 to TRBJ2-1; the D call may be TRBD1 or TRBD2 (7 bases each). Trimming stripped 8 bases from V and 4 bases from J, with 18 bases between. This CDR3 is 15 amino acids long. Germline CDR1 is MDHEN and CDR2 is SYDVKM. CDR3 in DNA: TGTGCCAGCGGGGGGGACAGTGCTAAATACAATGAGCAGTTCTTC. Translated: CASGGDSAKYNEQFF.

This clonotype has a count of ten or more. The chain is built from TRBV12-3 or TRBV12-4 and TRBJ1-1; D uncertain. The CDR3 has 12 amino acids. V shed 6 bases and J shed 6 bases, with 11 bases lying between them. The CDR3 reads CASSYVQSEAFF. The CDR3 region has the DNA TGTGCCAGCAGCTACGTGCAGTCTGAAGCTTTCTTT.

This clonotype was observed a few times. The J gene is TRBJ1-4, the V gene TRBV20-1; D is perhaps TRBD1 (6 bases). The length of the CDR3 is 15 residues. V lost 0 bases, J lost 7 bases, and 15 bases lay in between. CDR1 DFQATT and CDR2 SNEGSKA come from the germline V gene (reference sequence). CDR3 nucleotides: TGCAGTGCTAGAGATCGGGGCAGGGGTACTGAAAAACTGTTTTTT. Translated: CSARDRGRGTEKLFF.

Turning to this clonotype: One junction end disagrees with the germline gene, perhaps due to a read error. This sequence joins TRBV5-6 and TRBJ2-7; TRBD2 matches 12 bases. Germline values: CDR1 SGHDT, CDR2 YYEEEE. The CDR3 has 15 amino acids. This chain's CDR3 is CASSVGLAGTYGQYF. DNA for the CDR3: TGTGCCAGCAGCGTAGGACTAGCGGGGACTTACGGGCAGTACTTC.

This clonotype was observed a few times. The chain recombines TRBV7-2 with TRBJ2-1, with D possibly called TRBD1 or TRBD2 (6 bases each). V gave up 1 base and J gave up 6 bases, with 19 bases separating them. The CDR3 has 17 residues. Germline values: CDR1 SGHTA, CDR2 FQGNSA. The CDR3 sequence: CASSLEMSGALLNEQFF. CDR3 sequence (DNA): TGTGCCAGCAGCTTAGAGATGTCGGGGGCCCTCCTCAATGAGCAGTTCTTC.

This clonotype has a count of ten or more. The V and J genes are TRBV7-2 and TRBJ2-1; 8 bases map to TRBD2. V shed 1 base, J shed 5 bases, and the junction held 4 bases outside the gene matches. CDR3 length equals 15 residues. CDR1 is SGHTA, CDR2 FQGNSA, per germline. The CDR3 here is CASSLDSSGHNEQFF. The DNA for the CDR3 is TGTGCCAGCAGCTTAGATTCTAGCGGGCACAATGAGCAGTTCTTC.

Only a few counts were recorded for this clonotype. The CDR3 region is CATRSQGTDYEQYF. DNA for the CDR3: TGTGCCACCCGAAGCCAGGGGACTGACTACGAGCAGTACTTC. The chain combines TRBV10-3 with TRBJ2-7, with D perhaps being TRBD1 or TRBD2 (6 bases each). V lost 10 bases to trimming and J lost 3 bases, with 19 bases between them. CDR1 is ENHRY, CDR2 SYGVKD, per germline. This CDR3 comprises 14 residues.

This clonotype was seen only a few times. The V call is TRBV24-1, the J call TRBJ2-2, with D perhaps given as TRBD1 or TRBD2 (7 bases each). CDR3 size: 17 residues. Per the germline V gene, CDR1 is KGHDR and CDR2 is SFDVKD. Deletions cut 3 bases from V and 0 bases from J, with 13 bases between. CDR3 region: CATSDGGGGANTGELFF. The CDR3 coding sequence is TGTGCCACCAGTGATGGGGGAGGGGGCGCGAACACCGGGGAGCTGTTTTTT.

This clonotype was observed a handful of times. This sequence joins TRBV20-1 and TRBJ2-4; 9 nucleotides match TRBD1. The CDR3 is made up of 14 amino acids. The junction had 13 bases not matched to a gene; V was cut back by 5 bases and J by 11 bases. Looked up from germline, CDR1 is DFQATT and CDR2 is SNEGSKA (reference sequence). This chain's CDR3 is CSAPIQGAQGVQYF. The CDR3 bases are TGCAGTGCTCCTATACAGGGGGCCCAAGGGGTTCAGTACTTC.

The chain carries TRBV7-2 and TRBJ2-3; 10 bases match TRBD2. Trimming removed 1 base from V and 0 bases from J; junction bases left unmatched: 7. The CDR3 is 18 amino acids. Germline lookup yields CDR1 SGHTA and CDR2 FQGNSA. The CDR3 region is CASSLETGLAASTDTQYF. The CDR3 bases are TGTGCCAGCAGCTTAGAAACAGGACTAGCGGCTAGCACAGATACGCAGTATTTT.

In this sample, this clonotype turned up many times. The chain has TRBV14 and TRBJ2-3; D gene unclear. The V and J ends lost 1 base and 6 bases respectively, with 5 bases between them. CDR3 length: 12 amino acids. Per the germline V gene, CDR1 is SGHDN and CDR2 is FVKESK. The CDR3 sequence is CASSQARDTQYF. CDR3 DNA: TGTGCCAGCAGCCAAGCACGGGATACGCAGTATTTT.

This clonotype was picked up many times. V is TRBV7-9 and J is TRBJ2-1; 8 positions match TRBD2. The CDR3 is 16 residues long. Germline loops: CDR1 SEHNR, CDR2 FQNEAQ (reference sequence). V gave up 5 bases and J gave up 6 bases; unmatched junction bases: 12. The CDR3 DNA reads as TGTGCCAGCAGCCCCACCCCCGGGGGGGCGGGCAATGAGCAGTTCTTC. Translated: CASSPTPGGAGNEQFF.

This clonotype was observed at least ten times. The rearrangement links TRBV5-4 to TRBJ2-5; 12 bases map to TRBD2. After removal of 4 bases from V and 2 bases from J, the junction contained 3 bases not matched to a gene. There are 15 residues in the CDR3. Germline CDR1 and CDR2: SGHNT and YYREEE (reference sequence). The CDR3 nucleotides read TGTGCCAGCAGCGAAGGACTAGCGGGGCAAGAGACCCAGTACTTC. Protein sequence: CASSEGLAGQETQYF.

The table lists this clonotype with a few counts. V and J are TRBV19 and TRBJ2-4; no firm D call. The CDR3 has 13 residues. CDR1 and CDR2 (germline): LNHDA, SQIVND (reference sequence). Trimming stripped 4 bases from V and 9 bases from J, with 13 bases between. CDR3 in amino acids: CASSTAQRGIQYF. The CDR3 coding sequence is TGTGCCAGTAGTACAGCTCAACGAGGCATTCAGTACTTC.